This T cell receptor beta chain was captured in a study of cytomegalovirus exposure and HLA in healthy donors. 13 Jbeta primers and 60 Vbeta primers were used for the PCR. Assay: immunoSEQ multiplex PCR; the TCRdb copy retains only in-frame clones and omits some. The table includes just over 150,000 clones, about 88% detected once. The ends were cut back, 5 bases at V and 0 bases at J, with 7 bases in the middle. The CDR3 has 13 amino acids. The V gene's germline CDR1 is MNHEY and CDR2 SMNVEV (reference sequence). The clonotype originates from a woman aged 18-29 years in good health and CMV-seronegative. The chain employs TRBV27 and TRBJ1-2; D ambiguous. The specimen was PBMCs. CDR3 nucleotides: TGTGCCAGCAGTCATCAAACTAACTATGGCTACACCTTC. The encoded protein is CASSHQTNYGYTF.